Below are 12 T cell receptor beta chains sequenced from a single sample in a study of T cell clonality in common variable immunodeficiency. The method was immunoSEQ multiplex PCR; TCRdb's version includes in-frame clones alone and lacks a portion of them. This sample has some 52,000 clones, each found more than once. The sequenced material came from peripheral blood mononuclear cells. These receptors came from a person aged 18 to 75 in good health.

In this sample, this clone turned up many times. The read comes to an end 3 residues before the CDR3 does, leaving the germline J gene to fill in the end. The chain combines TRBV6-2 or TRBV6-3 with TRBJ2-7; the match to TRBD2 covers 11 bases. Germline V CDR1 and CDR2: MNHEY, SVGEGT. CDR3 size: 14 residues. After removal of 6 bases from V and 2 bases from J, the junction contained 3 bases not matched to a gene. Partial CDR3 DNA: TGTGCCAGCAGGCCGACTAGCGGGACCTACGAG. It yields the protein CASRPTSGTYE. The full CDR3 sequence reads CASRPTSGTYEQYF.

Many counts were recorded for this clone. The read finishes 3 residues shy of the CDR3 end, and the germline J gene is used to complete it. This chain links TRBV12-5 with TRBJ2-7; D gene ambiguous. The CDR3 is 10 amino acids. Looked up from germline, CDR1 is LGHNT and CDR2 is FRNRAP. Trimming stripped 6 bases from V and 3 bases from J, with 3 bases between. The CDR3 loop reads CASGHYEQYF. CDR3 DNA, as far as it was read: TGTGCTAGTGGCCACTACGAG.

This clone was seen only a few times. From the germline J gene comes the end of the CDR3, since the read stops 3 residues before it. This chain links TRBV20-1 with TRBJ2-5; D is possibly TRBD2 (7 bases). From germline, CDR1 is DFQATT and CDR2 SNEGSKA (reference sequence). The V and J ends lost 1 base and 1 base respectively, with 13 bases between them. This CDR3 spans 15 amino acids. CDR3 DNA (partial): TGCAGTGCTAGAGCCGAGGGGGGGCCCCAAGAGACC. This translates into CSARAEGGPQET. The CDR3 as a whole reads CSARAEGGPQETQYF.

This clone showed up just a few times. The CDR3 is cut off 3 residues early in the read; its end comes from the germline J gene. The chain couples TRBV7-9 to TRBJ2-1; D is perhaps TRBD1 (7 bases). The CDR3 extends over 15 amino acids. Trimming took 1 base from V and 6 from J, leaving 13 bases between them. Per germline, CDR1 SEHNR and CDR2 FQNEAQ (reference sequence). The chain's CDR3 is CASSLVGGTVNEQFF. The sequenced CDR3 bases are TGTGCCAGCAGCTTAGTAGGGGGGACAGTCAATGAG.

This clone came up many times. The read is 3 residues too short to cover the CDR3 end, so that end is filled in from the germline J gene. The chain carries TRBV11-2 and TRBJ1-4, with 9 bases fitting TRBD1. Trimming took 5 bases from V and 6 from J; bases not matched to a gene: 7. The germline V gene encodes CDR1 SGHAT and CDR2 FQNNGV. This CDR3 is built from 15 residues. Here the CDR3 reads CASSLRTGDDEKLFF. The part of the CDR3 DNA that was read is TGTGCCAGCAGCCTAAGGACAGGGGATGATGAAAAA. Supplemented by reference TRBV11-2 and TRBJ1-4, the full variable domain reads EAGVAQSPRYKIIEKRQSVAFWCNPISGHATLYWYQQILGQGPKLLIQFQNNGVVDDSQLPKDRFSAERLKGVDSTLKIQPAKLEDSAVYLCASSLRTGDDEKLFFGSGTQLSVL.

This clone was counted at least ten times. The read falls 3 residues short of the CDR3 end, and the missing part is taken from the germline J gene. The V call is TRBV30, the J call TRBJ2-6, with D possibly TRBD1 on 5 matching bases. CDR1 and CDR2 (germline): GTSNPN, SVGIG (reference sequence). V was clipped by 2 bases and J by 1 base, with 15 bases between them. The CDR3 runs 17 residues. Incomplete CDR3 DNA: TGTGCCTGGAGTCCTACCTTCCAGGGTTCTGGGGCCAACGTC. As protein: CAWSPTFQGSGANV. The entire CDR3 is CAWSPTFQGSGANVLTF. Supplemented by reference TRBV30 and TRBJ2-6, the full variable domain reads SQTIHQWPATLVQPVGSPLSLECTVEGTSNPNLYWYRQAAGRGLQLLFYSVGIGQISSEVPQNLSASRPQDRQFILSSKKLLLSDSGFYLCAWSPTFQGSGANVLTFGAGSRLTVL.

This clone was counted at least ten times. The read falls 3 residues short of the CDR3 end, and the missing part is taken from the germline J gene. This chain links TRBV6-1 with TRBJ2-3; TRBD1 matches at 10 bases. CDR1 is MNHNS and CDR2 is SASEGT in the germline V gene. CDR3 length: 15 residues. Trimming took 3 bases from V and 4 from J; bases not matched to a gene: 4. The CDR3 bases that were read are TGTGCCAGCAGTGACCGGGACAGGGGCGCAGATACG. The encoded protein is CASSDRDRGADT. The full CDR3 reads CASSDRDRGADTQYF.

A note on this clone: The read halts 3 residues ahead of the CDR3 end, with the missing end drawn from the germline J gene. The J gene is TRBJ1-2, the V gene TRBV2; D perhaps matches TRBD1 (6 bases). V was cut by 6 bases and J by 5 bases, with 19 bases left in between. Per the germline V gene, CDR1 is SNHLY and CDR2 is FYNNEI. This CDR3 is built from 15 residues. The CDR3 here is CASSYRDRTVYGYTF. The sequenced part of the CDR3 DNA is TGTGCCAGCAGCTATCGGGACCGGACAGTATATGGC.

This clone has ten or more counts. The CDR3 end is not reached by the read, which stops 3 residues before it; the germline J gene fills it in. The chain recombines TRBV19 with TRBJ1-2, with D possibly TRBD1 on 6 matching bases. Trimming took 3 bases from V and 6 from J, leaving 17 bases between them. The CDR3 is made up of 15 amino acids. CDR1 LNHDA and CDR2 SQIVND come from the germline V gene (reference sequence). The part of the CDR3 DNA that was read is TGTGCCAGTAGTATCTCAGGCTGGGGGGGCGATGGC. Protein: CASSISGWGGDG. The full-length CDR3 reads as CASSISGWGGDGYTF.

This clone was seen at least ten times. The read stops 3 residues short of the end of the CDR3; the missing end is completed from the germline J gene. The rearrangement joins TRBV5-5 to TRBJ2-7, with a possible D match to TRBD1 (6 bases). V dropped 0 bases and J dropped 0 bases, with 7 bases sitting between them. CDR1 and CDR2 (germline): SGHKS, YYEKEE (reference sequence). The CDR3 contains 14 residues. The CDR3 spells CASSLGTASYEQYF. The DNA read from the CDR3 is TGTGCCAGCAGCTTGGGGACAGCCTCCTACGAG.

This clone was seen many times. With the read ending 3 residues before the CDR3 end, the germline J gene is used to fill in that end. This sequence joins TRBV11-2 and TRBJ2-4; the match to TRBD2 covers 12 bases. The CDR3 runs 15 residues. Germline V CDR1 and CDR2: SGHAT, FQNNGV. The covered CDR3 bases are TGTGCCAGCAGCTTATCCCGCGGACTAGCGGGACTT. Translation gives CASSLSRGLAGL. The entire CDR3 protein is CASSLSRGLAGLQYF.

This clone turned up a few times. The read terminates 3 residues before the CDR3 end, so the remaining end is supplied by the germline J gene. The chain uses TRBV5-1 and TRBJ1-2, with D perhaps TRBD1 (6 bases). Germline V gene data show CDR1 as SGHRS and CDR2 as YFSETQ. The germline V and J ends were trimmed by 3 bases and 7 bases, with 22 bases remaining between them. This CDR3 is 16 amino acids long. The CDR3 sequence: CASSSASGVGPGGYTF. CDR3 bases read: TGCGCCAGCAGCTCGGCTTCAGGGGTCGGGCCTGGTGGC.